A selection of T cell receptor beta chains follows, all from one sample in a study of T cell changes during pregnancy in multiple sclerosis. Clones were sequenced by immunoSEQ multiplex PCR, and TCRdb holds only the in-frame ones, with some missing. The table lists about 41,000 clones, approximately 90% of them singletons. The specimen comprised CD4+ T cells from peripheral blood mononuclear cells, sampled in the first trimester of pregnancy. These receptor sequences come from a female donor with multiple sclerosis, enrolled in a pregnancy study. Each CDR3 is given with its conserved first and last residue. Each record gives: clone size, J gene, D gene, V gene, CDR3 protein, CDR3 DNA. A D gene is named only where the DNA matches it firmly. Not all rows give a size; the values are once, few, many and, for expanded clones, a class.

. | TRBJ2-1 | . | TRBV5-6 | CASSYFNEQFF | TGTGCCAGCAGTTATTTTAATGAGCAGTTCTTC
. | TRBJ2-5 | TRBD1 | TRBV28 | CASSPLDRVETQYF | TGTGCCAGCAGCCCCCTGGACAGGGTTGAGACCCAGTACTTC
. | TRBJ1-2 | TRBD1 | TRBV2 | CASGLRQGANYGYTF | TGTGCCAGCGGACTAAGGCAGGGGGCTAACTATGGCTACACCTTC
. | TRBJ2-1 | TRBD2 | TRBV5-1 | CASSLSSSGLYNEQFF | TGCGCCAGCAGCTTGTCGTCTAGCGGGCTATACAATGAGCAGTTCTTC
. | TRBJ2-7 | . | TRBV27 | CASSMGLLYEQYF | TGTGCCAGCAGCATGGGGCTCCTCTACGAGCAGTACTTC
. | TRBJ2-7 | TRBD1 | TRBV2 | CASSPRTGRSNEQYF | TGTGCCAGCAGTCCCCGGACAGGGCGTTCTAACGAGCAGTACTTC
. | TRBJ2-1 | TRBD1 | TRBV7-2 | CASSPTGGSYNEQFF | TGTGCCAGCAGCCCCACAGGGGGCTCGTACAATGAGCAGTTCTTC
. | TRBJ2-7 | TRBD1 | TRBV19 | CASSIREGTGGHEQYF | TGTGCCAGTAGTATCCGAGAGGGGACAGGGGGCCACGAGCAGTACTTC
. | TRBJ2-5 | . | TRBV7-2 | CASSTLGTGETQYF | TGTGCCAGCAGCACCCTGGGCACGGGGGAGACCCAGTACTTC
. | TRBJ2-5 | . | TRBV7-9 | CASSPLAKETQYF | TGTGCCAGCAGCCCCCTAGCAAAAGAGACCCAGTACTTC
. | TRBJ2-5 | TRBD1 | TRBV7-2 | CASSVTGYQETQYF | TGTGCCAGCAGCGTGACAGGGTACCAAGAGACCCAGTACTTC
. | TRBJ2-7 | . | TRBV5-4 | CASSPTGLSYEQYF | TGTGCCAGCAGTCCGACAGGACTCTCCTACGAGCAGTACTTC
. | TRBJ2-7 | TRBD2 | TRBV4-3 | CASSPRGRGTYEQYF | TGCGCCAGCAGCCCTCGTGGGCGGGGGACCTACGAGCAGTACTTC
. | TRBJ2-1 | TRBD2 | TRBV28 | CASMGLAGINEQFF | TGTGCCAGCATGGGACTAGCGGGAATCAATGAGCAGTTCTTC
. | TRBJ2-3 | TRBD2 | TRBV5-1 | CASSLSLAGSGADTQYF | TGCGCCAGCAGCTTGTCCCTAGCGGGGTCCGGGGCAGATACGCAGTATTTT
. | TRBJ2-2 | . | TRBV11-2 | CASSLEVGYPGELFF | TGTGCCAGCAGCTTAGAGGTGGGCTATCCCGGGGAGCTGTTTTTT
. | TRBJ1-1 | TRBD1 | TRBV30 | CALGTGGTIVTEAFF | TGTGCCCTGGGGACAGGAGGGACCATTGTCACTGAAGCTTTCTTT
once | TRBJ2-3 | TRBD2 | TRBV6-5 | CASSRTSGTDTQYF | TGTGCCAGCAGTCGGACTAGCGGCACAGATACGCAGTATTTT
once | TRBJ2-2 | . | TRBV29-1 | CSVGGLGTGELFF | TGCAGCGTCGGAGGGCTGGGAACCGGGGAGCTGTTTTTT
. | TRBJ1-4 | . | TRBV7-2 | CASSAGSNEKLFF | TGTGCCAGCAGCGCAGGGTCCAATGAAAAACTGTTTTTT
. | TRBJ2-7 | . | TRBV13 | CASSPGRNREQYF | TGTGCCAGCAGCCCCGGACGGAACAGGGAGCAGTACTTC
. | TRBJ1-1 | . | TRBV6-1 | CASSPSLPEAFF | TGTGCCAGCAGTCCGTCCCTCCCTGAAGCTTTCTTT
. | TRBJ2-5 | TRBD2 | TRBV27 | CASSLGTSGRALETQYF | TGTGCCAGCAGTTTAGGGACTAGCGGGAGGGCCCTCGAGACCCAGTACTTC
few | TRBJ1-2 | . | TRBV30 | CAWSTQGTRGYTF | TGTGCCTGGAGTACACAGGGAACGCGTGGCTACACCTTC
. | TRBJ2-2 | TRBD1 | TRBV6-6 | CASSPPGQGHTGELFF | TGTGCCAGCAGTCCTCCGGGACAGGGACACACCGGGGAGCTGTTTTTT
few | TRBJ2-7 | . | TRBV4-3 | CASSQNQGYEQYF | TGCGCCAGCAGCCAGAATCAGGGGTACGAGCAGTACTTC
few | TRBJ1-1 | TRBD1 | TRBV7-8 | CASSPHRGSTEAFF | TGTGCCAGCAGCCCTCACAGGGGAAGCACTGAAGCTTTCTTT
. | TRBJ1-1 | . | TRBV10-3 | CAISERLVWSTEAFF | TGTGCCATCAGTGAGCGGCTGGTATGGAGCACTGAAGCTTTCTTT
. | TRBJ2-2 | TRBD2 | TRBV4-3 | CASSQDRLAGVGTGELFF | TGCGCCAGCAGCCAAGACCGACTAGCGGGAGTCGGGACCGGGGAGCTGTTTTTT
. | TRBJ2-3 | . | TRBV19 | CASKRESTDTQYF | TGTGCCAGTAAGAGGGAAAGCACAGATACGCAGTATTTT
. | TRBJ2-7 | . | TRBV15 | CATSREGLWTSQYEQYF | TGTGCCACCAGCAGAGAGGGGTTGTGGACATCACAGTACGAGCAGTACTTC
. | TRBJ1-2 | . | TRBV5-1 | CASSLDSRQPGGYTF | TGCGCCAGCAGCTTGGATTCCCGACAGCCTGGCGGCTACACCTTC
few | TRBJ2-7 | . | TRBV7-2 | CASSSDGRGEQYF | TGTGCCAGCAGCTCGGACGGACGAGGGGAGCAGTACTTC
. | TRBJ1-3 | . | TRBV27 | CASSPGQAGNTIYF | TGTGCCAGCAGTCCAGGACAAGCTGGAAACACCATATATTTT
once | TRBJ1-1 | . | TRBV29-1 | CSVGRQTVNTEAFF | TGCAGCGTTGGGCGGCAGACTGTGAACACTGAAGCTTTCTTT
. | TRBJ2-3 | . | TRBV27 | CASSLTRGTQYF | TGTGCCAGCAGTTTAACGCGCGGAACGCAGTATTTT
. | TRBJ2-5 | . | TRBV28 | CASSYLQGRGETQYF | TGTGCCAGCAGTTACCTACAGGGAAGGGGAGAGACCCAGTACTTC
. | TRBJ2-1 | . | TRBV7-2 | CASSSDVTGNEQFF | TGTGCCAGCAGCTCGGACGTTACGGGGAATGAGCAGTTCTTC
. | TRBJ1-5 | . | TRBV28 | CASSLPRDQPQHF | TGTGCCAGCAGTTTACCCAGGGATCAGCCCCAGCATTTT
once | TRBJ2-5 | TRBD2 | TRBV30 | CAGSAGGPETQYF | TGTGCCGGATCAGCGGGAGGGCCAGAGACCCAGTACTTC
. | TRBJ2-5 | . | TRBV20-1 | CSAGLQGIQYF | TGCAGTGCTGGTCTACAGGGAATCCAGTACTTC
. | TRBJ2-3 | TRBD1 | TRBV11-2 | CASSLGTGVVTDTQYF | TGTGCCAGCAGCTTAGGGACAGGGGTTGTCACAGATACGCAGTATTTT
once | TRBJ2-1 | . | TRBV7-2 | CASSLIRVRNEQFF | TGTGCCAGCAGCCTGATACGGGTACGCAATGAGCAGTTCTTC
. | TRBJ2-1 | TRBD2 | TRBV7-2 | CASSLLAGTNSYNEQFF | TGTGCCAGCAGCTTACTAGCGGGAACTAATTCCTACAATGAGCAGTTCTTC